This T cell receptor beta chain was documented in a study of regulatory T cells in long-lasting Graves disease. HTBI primers from iRepertoire and Arm-PCR of CDR3 regions yielded the TCR beta libraries. TCRdb analysed the multiplex PCR reads with MiXCR anew, one entry per CDR3 protein. The table lists about 470,000 distinct CDR3 sequences, under 25% of them singletons. Time point indicated: persistent/refractory GD, antithyroid drugs over 5 years with positive TRAb. PBMC RNA served as the TCR library source. The source material was peripheral blood mononuclear cells (PBMCs), sampled when the disease was refractory, from a patient treated with antithyroid drugs. The source is a female donor with Graves disease.

Here the CDR3 DNA reads TGCAGCGCAGGGGGTTACCGCTCTGGGGCCAACGTCCTGACTTTC. This sequence encodes CSAGGYRSGANVLTF. This chain connects TRBV29-1 to TRBJ2-6; the match to TRBD1 covers 7 bases. Looked up from germline, CDR1 is SQVTM and CDR2 is ANQGSEA. The CDR3 contains 15 residues. J was trimmed by 0 bases and V by 7 bases; bases with no gene match: 6.